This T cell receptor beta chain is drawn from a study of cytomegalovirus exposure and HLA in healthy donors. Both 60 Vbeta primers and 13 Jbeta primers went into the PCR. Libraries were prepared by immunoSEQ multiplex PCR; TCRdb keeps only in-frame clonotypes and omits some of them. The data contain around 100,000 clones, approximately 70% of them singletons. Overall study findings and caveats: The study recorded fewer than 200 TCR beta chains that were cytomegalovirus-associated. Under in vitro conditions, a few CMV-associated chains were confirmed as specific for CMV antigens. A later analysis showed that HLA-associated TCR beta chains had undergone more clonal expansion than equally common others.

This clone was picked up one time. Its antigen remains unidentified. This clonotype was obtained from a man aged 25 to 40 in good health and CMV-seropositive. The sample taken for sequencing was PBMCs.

CDR3 loop: CASSLRGGDEKLFF. As DNA, the CDR3 is TGTGCCAGCAGTTTACGAGGGGGGGATGAAAAACTGTTTTTT. The chain uses TRBV28 and TRBJ1-4, with D possibly TRBD1 on 6 matching bases. Germline CDR1 reads MDHEN; CDR2 reads SYDVKM. CDR3 length equals 14 residues. Deletions cut 2 bases from V and 6 bases from J, with 10 bases between.